Listed here are 22 T cell receptor beta chains from one sample, sequenced in a study of shared clonotypes between healthy human individuals. Data came from immunoSEQ multiplex PCR; TCRdb stores just in-frame clones and leaves some out. Of a few million clones listed, around 92% are singletons. Sequenced material: naive CD4+ T cells from PBMCs. This sample's subset: CD45RA+ positively selected. These receptors originate from a young man in good health. Some clones in this sample may be carry-over from other donors' samples.

The chain uses TRBV19 and TRBJ2-1; TRBD2 matches at 9 bases. CDR1 is LNHDA, CDR2 SQIVND, per germline (reference sequence). The V segment lost 3 bases and the J segment 3 bases; nucleotides outside the gene matches: 3. The CDR3 has 15 residues. CDR3 in DNA: TGTGCCAGTAGTATCTCTAGCGGGAACTACAATGAGCAGTTCTTC. This encodes CASSISSGNYNEQFF.

The rearrangement uses TRBV21-1 and TRBJ2-3; the table's TRBD2 call for D was not verified on the DNA. TRBV21-1 is reported as a pseudogene. This CDR3 has 18 residues. CDR3 amino acids: CASTIRTSGGGETDTQYF. The CDR3 DNA is TGTGCCAGCACCATAAGGACTAGTGGGGGGGGTGAGACAGATACGCAGTATTTT.

The genes are TRBV10-3 and TRBJ2-1; D perhaps matches TRBD2 (5 bases). This CDR3 has 12 amino acids. Trimming took 9 bases from V and 8 from J, leaving 14 bases between them. Germline CDR1 is ENHRY and CDR2 is SYGVKD. DNA for the CDR3: TGTGCCATGGAGGATGGACGGCATGAGCAGTTCTTC. It is translated as CAMEDGRHEQFF.

The chain has TRBV11-3 and TRBJ2-7, with D unclear. This CDR3 is 14 amino acids long. Germline assignment: CDR1 SGHNT and CDR2 YENEEA. V was trimmed by 5 bases and J by 1 base, leaving 12 bases between them. CDR3 in amino acids: CASSISLQSYEQYF. The CDR3 nucleotides are TGTGCCAGCAGCATTAGCTTACAGTCCTACGAGCAGTACTTC.

V and J are TRBV18 and TRBJ2-5; D remains unclear. CDR3 size: 13 residues. V was clipped by 4 bases and J by 2 bases, with 8 bases between them. CDR1 is KGHSH, CDR2 LQKENI, per germline. Here the CDR3 reads CASSLVSQETQYF. The CDR3 nucleotides read TGTGCCAGCTCACTTGTTTCACAAGAGACCCAGTACTTC.

There are a few counts of this clone. This chain uses TRBV21-1 with TRBJ1-5. TRBV21-1 corresponds to a pseudogene. The CDR3 sequence is 12 residues long. The CDR3 protein is CASRQPGQPQHF. DNA for the CDR3: TGTGCCAGCAGGCAACCGGGACAGCCCCAGCATTTT.

The J gene is TRBJ1-3, the V gene TRBV2, with D unresolved. Trimming shortened V by 5 bases and J by 2 bases, and 10 bases separated the two germline ends. CDR1 is SNHLY and CDR2 is FYNNEI in the germline V gene. CDR3 length equals 14 residues. DNA of the CDR3: TGTGCCAGCAGTAACCCCAGAACTGGAAACACCATATATTTT. It specifies CASSNPRTGNTIYF.

The chain links TRBV10-3 to TRBJ2-7; 7 nucleotides agree with TRBD1. The junction had 7 bases not matched to a gene; V was cut back by 0 bases and J by 5 bases. Germline loops: CDR1 ENHRY, CDR2 SYGVKD. This CDR3 has 15 amino acids. The CDR3 spells CAISESNRGSDEQYF. DNA of the CDR3: TGTGCCATCAGTGAGTCGAACAGGGGTAGCGACGAGCAGTACTTC.

The chain employs TRBV28 and TRBJ2-3, with 7 bases identical to TRBD1. With V trimmed by 2 bases and J by 7 bases, 6 bases remained unmatched. Per the germline V gene, CDR1 is MDHEN and CDR2 is SYDVKM. This CDR3 is 14 amino acids long. The DNA of the CDR3 is TGTGCCAGCAGTTTAGTAGGACAGGCATATACGCAGTATTTT. This gives the protein CASSLVGQAYTQYF.

The V and J genes are TRBV11-3 and TRBJ2-3; D possibly corresponds to TRBD1 (5 bases). CDR3 length equals 16 residues. V lost 0 bases and J 1 base, leaving 11 bases between the germline ends. Per the germline V gene, CDR1 is SGHNT and CDR2 is YENEEA. Written as DNA, the CDR3 is TGTGCCAGCAGCTTAGAGACAGTCCGGGGCACAGATACGCAGTATTTT. This sequence encodes CASSLETVRGTDTQYF.

The chain is built from TRBV7-9 and TRBJ1-2; D not certain. Trimming removed 3 bases at V and 0 bases at J, with 17 bases between. CDR3 length: 17 residues. The V gene's germline CDR1 is SEHNR and CDR2 FQNEAQ (reference sequence). In DNA, the CDR3 is TGTGCCAGCAGCTTCGCGACCTCCATGGGGTCTAACTATGGCTACACCTTC. Protein product: CASSFATSMGSNYGYTF.

CDR3 amino acids: CASSLNTVGGNQPQHF. CDR3 DNA sequence: TGCGCCAGCAGCCTCAATACCGTAGGGGGCAATCAGCCCCAGCATTTT. The chain couples TRBV4-1 to TRBJ1-5; maybe TRBD1 (5 bases). Germline CDR1 MGHRA, CDR2 YSYEKL. V gave up 4 bases and J gave up 2 bases, with 15 bases separating them. The CDR3 has 16 amino acids.

The chain joins TRBV9 to TRBJ2-3; the match to TRBD2 covers 16 bases. The CDR3 runs 19 residues. Per germline, CDR1 SGDLS and CDR2 YYNGEE. With 4 bases clipped from V and 1 base from J, the junction kept 9 bases outside the gene matches. The CDR3 loop is CASSFTGTSGRGGTDTQYF. The CDR3 region has the DNA TGTGCCAGCAGCTTCACGGGGACTAGCGGGAGGGGCGGCACAGATACGCAGTATTTT.

The CDR3: CASSFRQGDTEAFF. In DNA, the CDR3 is TGTGCCAGCAGTTTTCGACAGGGTGACACTGAAGCTTTCTTT. The chain combines TRBV6-5 with TRBJ1-1, with 7 bases matching TRBD1. Germline lookup yields CDR1 MNHEY and CDR2 SVGAGI. The ends lost 4 bases at V and 3 bases at J; junction bases unmatched: 5. This CDR3 has 14 amino acids.

This clone was observed a single time. The rearrangement joins TRBV4-3 to TRBJ1-3; D is possibly TRBD1 (5 bases). The CDR3 spans 15 residues. The V and J ends lost 0 bases and 0 bases respectively, with 6 bases between them. CDR1 and CDR2 (germline): LGHNA, YSLEER. Written as DNA, the CDR3 is TGCGCCAGCAGCCAAGAGGGGCGCTCTGGAAACACCATATATTTT. Its protein product is CASSQEGRSGNTIYF.

The V and J genes are TRBV20-1 and TRBJ1-2; no reliable D call. V dropped 0 bases and J dropped 14 bases, with 13 bases sitting between them. Germline CDR1 reads DFQATT; CDR2 reads SNEGSKA (reference sequence). The CDR3 spans 11 residues. CDR3 residues: CSARDLVLRTF. CDR3 coding DNA: TGCAGTGCTAGAGATCTTGTCCTGAGGACCTTC.

This rearrangement joins TRBV30 to TRBJ2-7, with TRBD1 as a possible D gene (5 bases). CDR3 size: 15 residues. V was cut by 0 bases and J by 1 base, with 13 bases left in between. The germline V gene encodes CDR1 GTSNPN and CDR2 SVGIG (reference sequence). CDR3 residues: CAWSVQLAGSYEQYF. CDR3 coding DNA: TGTGCCTGGAGTGTACAGCTGGCAGGGTCCTACGAGCAGTACTTC. Full variable domain (remainder filled in from reference TRBV30 and TRBJ2-7): SQTIHQWPATLVQPVGSPLSLECTVEGTSNPNLYWYRQAAGRGLQLLFYSVGIGQISSEVPQNLSASRPQDRQFILSSKKLLLSDSGFYLCAWSVQLAGSYEQYFGPGTRLTVT.

The chain carries TRBV29-1 and TRBJ2-5, with TRBD1 as a possible D gene (5 bases). The DNA end lines up better with TRBJ2-7; the J call may be wrong. This CDR3 has 11 amino acids. The germline CDR1 and CDR2 sequences are SQVTM and ANQGSEA. The CDR3 protein is CKPHQGSEQYF. For the CDR3, the DNA is TGCAAACCCCATCAGGGATCCGAGCAGTACTTC.

On this clone itself: This same CDR3 is encoded by further DNA sequences in the sample. The chain carries TRBV18 and TRBJ2-3; D remains ambiguous. The CDR3 totals 14 residues. Trimming left V 2 bases short and J 1 base short, with 7 bases between. Germline CDR1 is KGHSH and CDR2 is LQKENI. The CDR3 protein is CASSPSSGTDTQYF. The CDR3 nucleotides read TGTGCCAGCTCACCAAGTTCCGGCACAGATACGCAGTATTTT.

This rearrangement joins TRBV5-8 to TRBJ2-1; a weak D match, TRBD1 (6 bases). V gave up 1 base and J gave up 3 bases, with 11 bases separating them. From germline, CDR1 is SGHTS and CDR2 YDEGEE. CDR3 size: 15 residues. The CDR3 spells CASSLKGTIYNEQFF. Here the CDR3 DNA reads TGTGCCAGCAGCTTGAAAGGGACAATCTACAATGAGCAGTTCTTC. Full variable domain (missing parts from reference TRBV5-8 and TRBJ2-1): EAGVTQSPTHLIKTRGQQATLRCSPISGHTSVYWYQQALGLGLQFLLWYDEGEERNRGNFPPRFSGRQFPNYSSELNVNALELEDSALYLCASSLKGTIYNEQFFGPGTRLTVL.

This clone was counted a single time. CDR3 amino acids: CASTAGGYGYTF. CDR3 bases: TGTGCCTCCACGGCGGGGGGGTATGGCTACACCTTC. This chain joins TRBV30 and TRBJ1-2; the D gene is possibly TRBD1 (5 bases). Trimming left V 7 bases short and J 5 bases short, with 14 bases between. Per germline, CDR1 GTSNPN and CDR2 SVGIG (reference sequence). The CDR3 totals 12 residues.

V and J are TRBV7-3 and TRBJ2-6; D assignment may be TRBD1 or TRBD2 (5 bases each). There are 18 residues in the CDR3. Germline V gives CDR1 SGHTA, CDR2 FQGTGA. Trimming cost V 5 bases and J 8 bases, with 25 bases left between them. The CDR3 bases are TGTGCCAGCAGCCGAACCGACGGGGCCCTATCCGGGACCAACGTCCTGACTTTC. Protein: CASSRTDGALSGTNVLTF.